This T cell receptor (beta chain) appears in the sequencing data of a study of T cells expressing NK-cell markers. Study at large: Underlying the TCR beta repertoires were sorted CD3+CD56+NKG2C+, CD3+CD56+NKG2C- and CD3+CD56-NKG2C+ T cells. Notes on the study in general: These clonotypes also led the CD3+CD56-NKG2C+ fraction in a handful of donors. Dominant NKG2C+ clonotypes were found to form about 1.0-7.0% of CD8+ T cells in about six donors.

A word on this clonotype: Its antigen is still unknown.

Template switching by 5'RACE with UMIs generated the TCR beta cDNA. Reprocessing the 5' RACE reads, TCRdb reports a single entry for every CDR3 protein and omits DNA. The sample includes 150,000 to 180,000 distinct CDR3 sequences. Sequencing was done on a sample of blood T cells: a sorted CD56 or NKG2C T cell subset, CD4+ or CD8+ T cells, or bulk PBMC T cells (not recorded which). This receptor was identified in a woman aged 45-65 years in good health.

CDR3: CSVLDRRKNIQYF. The rearrangement joins TRBV29-1 to TRBJ2-4; the TCRdb D gene call, TRBD1, has no DNA to confirm it. Germline CDR1 reads SQVTM; CDR2 reads ANQGSEA. This CDR3 is built from 13 residues.